The clone carrying this TCR beta chain occurred once. Its antigen is still unknown. Assay: immunoSEQ multiplex PCR; the TCRdb copy retains only in-frame clones and omits some. The data contain fewer than 2.5 million clones, approximately 94% of them singletons. The ends lost 8 bases at V and 4 bases at J; junction bases unmatched: 1. In germline, CDR1 is LGHNA, CDR2 YSLEER. There are 12 residues in the CDR3. This sample was included in a study of shared clonotypes between healthy human individuals. Study-wide points: Richness estimates generally favored naive over memory subsets.

This receptor was obtained from a man between 18 and 35 years old in good health. Some clones in this sample may be carry-over from other donors' samples. This chain joins TRBV4-3 and TRBJ2-1, with 8 bases fitting TRBD2. Sequencing was done on a sample of naive CD4+ T cells from PBMCs. Subset denoted: CD45RA+ positively selected. CDR3 sequence (DNA): TGCGCCAGCTCGGGGGGGTACAATGAGCAGTTCTTC. Translation: CASSGGYNEQFF.